This record looks at one TCR beta chain sequence and its context. Antigen specificity is unknown. The data were taken from a study of OX40 agonist ivuxolimab in advanced cancers. Study conclusions and caveats: Specificity for antigen went undetermined in the expanded peripheral T cells.

CDR3 length equals 14 residues. Trimming took 6 bases from V and 0 from J, leaving 9 bases between them. Germline V CDR1 and CDR2: MNHEY, SVGAGI. This table comes from immunoSEQ multiplex PCR, and its TCRdb copy is limited to in-frame clones, with some not included. Of tens of thousands of clones in the sample, roughly nine tenths are singletons; the top ten hold roughly 1.1%. This clonotype was obtained from an adult with an advanced solid tumor such as melanoma, head and neck, liver or kidney cancer. The input for sequencing was CD4+ or CD8+ T cells sorted from blood, taken in a trial of the OX40 agonist ivuxolimab. The J gene is TRBJ1-3, the V gene TRBV6-5, with D perhaps matching TRBD1 (6 bases). The CDR3 bases are TGTGCCAGCAGGGGGACAAACTCTGGAAACACCATATATTTT. Translation: CASRGTNSGNTIYF.